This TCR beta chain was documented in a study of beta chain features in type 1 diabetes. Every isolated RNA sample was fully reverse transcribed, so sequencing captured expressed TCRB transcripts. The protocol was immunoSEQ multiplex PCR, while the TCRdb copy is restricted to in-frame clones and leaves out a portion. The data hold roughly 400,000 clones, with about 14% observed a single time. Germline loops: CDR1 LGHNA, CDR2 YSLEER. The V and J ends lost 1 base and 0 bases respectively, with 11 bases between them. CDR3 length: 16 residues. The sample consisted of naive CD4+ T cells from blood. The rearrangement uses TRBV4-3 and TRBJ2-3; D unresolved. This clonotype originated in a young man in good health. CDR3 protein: CASSQGSQKSTDTQYF. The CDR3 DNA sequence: TGCGCCAGCAGCCAAGGTTCGCAGAAAAGCACAGATACGCAGTATTTT.